The 21 T cell receptor beta chains listed next were all sequenced from one sample in a study of blood T cell repertoires in COVID-19. Clones were read by immunoSEQ multiplex PCR, and TCRdb kept only the in-frame ones, dropping some. In the table there are some 78,000 clones, about 89% of which are singletons. Sequenced sample: peripheral blood. The receptor set was obtained from a man in his forties or fifties with active or convalescent COVID-19.

The J gene is TRBJ2-1, the V gene TRBV2; D is unresolved. V dropped 4 bases and J dropped 8 bases, with 9 bases sitting between them. This CDR3 comprises 12 residues. The V gene's germline CDR1 is SNHLY and CDR2 FYNNEI. The chain's CDR3 is CASSVLFHEQFF. The DNA of the CDR3 is TGTGCCAGCAGTGTCCTATTTCATGAGCAGTTCTTC. Full variable domain (rest looked up from reference TRBV2 and TRBJ2-1): EPEVTQTPSHQVTQMGQEVILRCVPISNHLYFYWYRQILGQKVEFLVSFYNNEISEKSEIFDDQFSVERPDGSNFTLKIRSTKLEDSAMYFCASSVLFHEQFFGPGTRLTVL.

The chain combines TRBV6-6 with TRBJ1-2; 7 bases agree with TRBD1. Per the germline V gene, CDR1 is MNHNY and CDR2 is SVGAGI (reference sequence). The junction had 3 bases not matched to a gene; V was cut back by 0 bases and J by 5 bases. CDR3 length equals 14 residues. CDR3 in amino acids: CASSYSATGYGYTF. CDR3 nucleotides: TGTGCCAGCAGTTACTCCGCGACAGGGTATGGCTACACCTTC.

J is TRBJ2-1 and V is TRBV4-2, with TRBD2 matching 12 bases. Germline V CDR1 and CDR2: LGHNA, YNFKEQ. The V and J ends lost 4 bases and 9 bases, in that order; junction bases with no gene match: 10. CDR3 length: 16 residues. CDR3 nucleotides: TGTGCCAGCAGCCTACGACTAGCGGGGGCCGAGGGTGAGCAGTTCTTC. Translating it yields CASSLRLAGAEGEQFF.

The rearrangement uses TRBV12-5 and TRBJ2-3; TRBD1 agrees at 7 bases. The J segment lost 2 bases and the V segment lost 5 bases, leaving 4 bases of the junction unmatched. The CDR3 has 14 amino acids. Looked up from germline, CDR1 is LGHNT and CDR2 is FRNRAP. As DNA, the CDR3 is TGTGCTAGTGGTCGGGACAGCCACACAGATACGCAGTATTTT. Translated, it gives CASGRDSHTDTQYF. The full variable domain, in which reference TRBV12-5 and TRBJ2-3 provide the parts outside the CDR3, is DARVTQTPRHKVTEMGQEVTMRCQPILGHNTVFWYRQTMMQGLELLAYFRNRAPLDDSGMPKDRFSAEMPDATLATLKIQPSEPRDSAVYFCASGRDSHTDTQYFGPGTRLTVL.

The rearrangement links TRBV9 to TRBJ2-6, with D maybe TRBD1 (5 bases). Germline loops: CDR1 SGDLS, CDR2 YYNGEE. This CDR3 spans 17 amino acids. V was pared by 2 bases and J by 1 base, with 13 bases between. Written as DNA, the CDR3 is TGTGCCAGCAGCGTTCCAGGGAATTTATCTGGGGCCAACGTCCTGACTTTC. It specifies CASSVPGNLSGANVLTF.

As for this clone: Other nucleotide sequences in the sample specify the same CDR3. The gene calls are TRBV5-1 and TRBJ1-5, with TRBD1 as a possible D gene (5 bases). The CDR3 is made up of 14 amino acids. Trimming shortened V by 4 bases and J by 4 bases, and 12 bases separated the two germline ends. Germline V gives CDR1 SGHRS, CDR2 YFSETQ. The CDR3 loop is CASSPDSSNQPQHF. Here the CDR3 DNA reads TGCGCCAGCAGCCCCGACAGTTCTAATCAGCCCCAGCATTTT.

The rearrangement links TRBV3-1 (or the pseudogene TRBV3-2) to TRBJ2-3, with 11 bases that match TRBD1. V shed 4 bases, J shed 5 bases, and the junction held 8 bases outside the gene matches. The CDR3 sequence is 16 residues long. Germline V gives CDR1 LGHDT, CDR2 YNNKEL (reference sequence). For the CDR3, the DNA is TGTGCCAGCAGCCCATTAGGGACAGGGGGTAGAGATACGCAGTATTTT. The encoded protein is CASSPLGTGGRDTQYF.

V usage is TRBV6-1 and J usage is TRBJ1-3, with TRBD1 matching over 7 bases. CDR3 length: 15 amino acids. V shed 1 base, J shed 2 bases, and the junction held 2 bases outside the gene matches. CDR1 is MNHNS, CDR2 SASEGT, per germline. The CDR3: CASSEDGTAGNTIYF. In DNA, the CDR3 is TGTGCCAGCAGTGAAGACGGGACAGCTGGAAACACCATATATTTT.

This clone appeared once. This rearrangement joins TRBV4-2 to TRBJ1-1; no firm D call. The CDR3 spans 12 residues. Germline CDR1 LGHNA, CDR2 YNFKEQ. V was pared by 4 bases and J by 7 bases, with 10 bases between. The CDR3 sequence: CASSLNRDEAFF. The DNA of the CDR3 is TGTGCCAGCAGCCTAAACAGAGATGAAGCTTTCTTT.

J is TRBJ2-1 and V is TRBV5-1, with TRBD2 identical over 13 bases. This CDR3 is 14 amino acids long. Germline loops: CDR1 SGHRS, CDR2 YFSETQ. After removal of 7 bases from V and 8 bases from J, the junction contained 6 bases not matched to a gene. The CDR3 DNA is TGCGCCAGCGAACTAGCGGGGGGGCAGGATGAGCAGTTCTTC. Its protein product is CASELAGGQDEQFF.

The chain couples TRBV28 to TRBJ2-3; D possibly corresponds to TRBD1 (5 bases). Trimming removed 10 bases at V and 2 bases at J, with 19 bases between. The CDR3 runs to 15 residues. The V gene's germline CDR1 is MDHEN and CDR2 SYDVKM. CDR3 coding DNA: TGTGCCATAACTCCTAAGGACACCTTCACAGATACGCAGTATTTT. Encoded protein: CAITPKDTFTDTQYF.

The chain uses TRBV7-2 and TRBJ2-3; weak D call: TRBD2 (7 bases). This CDR3 comprises 14 residues. CDR1 is SGHTA and CDR2 is FQGNSA in the germline V gene. V shed 3 bases and J shed 2 bases, with 9 bases lying between them. CDR3 region: CASSFGGHTDTQYF. The CDR3 nucleotides are TGTGCCAGCAGCTTCGGGGGGCACACAGATACGCAGTATTTT.

The CDR3 here is CASSPPGETYGYTF. The CDR3, as DNA: TGTGCCAGCTCACCACCCGGGGAAACCTATGGCTACACCTTC. The chain couples TRBV18 to TRBJ1-2; D is unclear. This CDR3 has 14 residues. Germline CDR1 KGHSH, CDR2 LQKENI. Trimming took 0 bases from V and 4 from J, leaving 9 bases between them.

The count of this clone is one. The rearrangement uses TRBV28 and TRBJ1-2; 12 bases map to TRBD1. Germline CDR1 reads MDHEN; CDR2 reads SYDVKM. The CDR3 contains 17 residues. V lost 1 base to trimming and J lost 0 bases; unmatched junction nucleotides: 3. The chain's CDR3 is CASSLFGTGGANYGYTF. CDR3 nucleotides: TGTGCCAGCAGTTTATTTGGGACAGGGGGCGCTAACTATGGCTACACCTTC.

The genes are TRBV18 and TRBJ2-2, with TRBD1 identical over 8 bases. The V segment lost 2 bases and the J segment 4 bases; nucleotides outside the gene matches: 3. This CDR3 spans 15 amino acids. In germline, CDR1 is KGHSH, CDR2 LQKENI. The CDR3 DNA follows: TGTGCCAGCTCACCAGGACAGGGAGGCACCGGGGAGCTGTTTTTT. The encoded protein is CASSPGQGGTGELFF.

J is TRBJ1-1 and V is TRBV29-1; no clear D gene. This CDR3 comprises 10 residues. Germline CDR1 is SQVTM and CDR2 is ANQGSEA. V was trimmed by 4 bases and J by 7 bases, leaving 7 bases between them. CDR3 residues: CSVAHIEAFF. The CDR3 DNA reads TGCAGCGTTGCACACATTGAAGCTTTCTTT.

This chain joins TRBV10-1 and TRBJ1-1; 7 positions agree with TRBD1. The CDR3 is made up of 13 amino acids. CDR1 WNHNN and CDR2 SYGVQD come from the germline V gene (reference sequence). The junction had 6 bases not matched to a gene; V was cut back by 3 bases and J by 8 bases. CDR3 loop: CASSDGQGEEAFF. CDR3 DNA sequence: TGCGCCAGCAGTGATGGGCAGGGGGAGGAAGCTTTCTTT.

The chain recombines TRBV5-1 with TRBJ1-2; D not certain. Germline CDR1 SGHRS, CDR2 YFSETQ. The CDR3 extends over 14 amino acids. V dropped 4 bases and J dropped 0 bases, with 10 bases sitting between them. The CDR3 spells CASSLDVANYGYTF. The CDR3 coding sequence is TGCGCCAGCAGCCTGGACGTAGCTAACTATGGCTACACCTTC.

The genes are TRBV7-9 and TRBJ1-1; possible D gene TRBD1, 5 bases. Trimming left V 0 bases short and J 5 bases short, with 10 bases between. This CDR3 has 14 residues. In germline, CDR1 is SEHNR, CDR2 FQNEAQ (reference sequence). Here the CDR3 DNA reads TGTGCCAGCAGCTTAGCTGGGGGAGGGACTGAAGCTTTCTTT. Residues: CASSLAGGGTEAFF.

The J gene is TRBJ1-1, the V gene TRBV7-9; D not resolved. Germline assignment: CDR1 SEHNR and CDR2 FQNEAQ (reference sequence). The CDR3 loop spans 14 amino acids. The V and J ends lost 5 bases and 0 bases respectively, with 10 bases between them. CDR3 sequence: CASSRQPMNTEAFF. The CDR3 nucleotides read TGTGCCAGCAGCCGACAACCTATGAACACTGAAGCTTTCTTT.

The genes are TRBV30 and TRBJ2-7; TRBD1 aligns across 9 bases. The length of the CDR3 is 13 residues. Germline V lookup: CDR1 GTSNPN, CDR2 SVGIG (reference sequence). V was pared by 3 bases and J by 4 bases, with 4 bases of the junction left unmatched. The CDR3 sequence is CAWRGTGRYEQYF. CDR3 DNA sequence: TGTGCCTGGAGGGGGACAGGGCGGTACGAGCAGTACTTC.